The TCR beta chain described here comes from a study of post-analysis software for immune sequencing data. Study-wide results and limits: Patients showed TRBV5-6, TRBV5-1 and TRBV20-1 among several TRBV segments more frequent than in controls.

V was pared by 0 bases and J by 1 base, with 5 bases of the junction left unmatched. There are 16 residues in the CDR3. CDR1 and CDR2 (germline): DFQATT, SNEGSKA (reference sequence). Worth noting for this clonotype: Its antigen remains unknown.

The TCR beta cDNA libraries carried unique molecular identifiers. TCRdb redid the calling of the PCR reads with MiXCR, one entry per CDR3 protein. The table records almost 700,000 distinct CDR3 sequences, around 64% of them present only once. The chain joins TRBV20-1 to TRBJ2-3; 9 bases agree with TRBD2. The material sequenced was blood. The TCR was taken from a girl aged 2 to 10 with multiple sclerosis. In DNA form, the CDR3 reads TGCAGTGCTAGAGATTGGGCTAGCGGGGGCACAGATACGCAGTATTTT. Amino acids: CSARDWASGGTDTQYF.